The T cell receptor (beta chain) under discussion was sequenced for a study of T cell responses to AZD1222 COVID-19 vaccine. Study-wide findings and caveats: Following two doses of AZD1222, Spike-specific TCR breadth and depth rose. Clonal diversity was possibly underestimated, and white British individuals and females predominated among donors.

Here immunoSEQ multiplex PCR was the method, and the copy in TCRdb shows in-frame clones only, minus some. This sample has over 50,000 clones; about 80% occur once, and the top ten carry 5%. Notes on this clone: Its antigen remains unidentified.

The germline CDR1 and CDR2 sequences are MNHEY and SVGAGI. The CDR3 is 14 amino acids. V trimming: 6 bases; J trimming: 2 bases; junction bases outside the gene matches: 6. Sequenced material: peripheral blood, taken 28 days after the second AZD1222 dose. The genes are TRBV6-5 and TRBJ1-1, with 7 bases that match TRBD1. This clonotype was sampled from an adult who received the AZD1222 COVID-19 vaccine. In DNA form, the CDR3 reads TGTGCCAGCAGCCTACAGGGGTCAAACACTGAAGCTTTCTTT. Translated: CASSLQGSNTEAFF.